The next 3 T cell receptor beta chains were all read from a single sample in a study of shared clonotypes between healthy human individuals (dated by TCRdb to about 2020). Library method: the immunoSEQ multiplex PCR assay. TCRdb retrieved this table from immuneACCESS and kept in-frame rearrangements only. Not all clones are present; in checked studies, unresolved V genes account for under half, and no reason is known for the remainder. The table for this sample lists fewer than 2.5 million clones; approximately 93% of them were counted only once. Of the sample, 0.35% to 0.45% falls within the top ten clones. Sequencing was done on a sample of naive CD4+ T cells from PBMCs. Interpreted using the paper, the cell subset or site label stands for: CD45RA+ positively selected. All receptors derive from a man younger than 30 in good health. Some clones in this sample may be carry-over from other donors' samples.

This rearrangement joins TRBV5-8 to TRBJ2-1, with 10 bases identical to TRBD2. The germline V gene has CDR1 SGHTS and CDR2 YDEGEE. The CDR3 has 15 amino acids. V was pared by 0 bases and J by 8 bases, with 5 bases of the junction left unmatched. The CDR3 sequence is CASSLALAGTDEQFF. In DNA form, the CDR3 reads TGTGCCAGCAGCTTGGCACTAGCGGGAACCGATGAGCAGTTCTTC. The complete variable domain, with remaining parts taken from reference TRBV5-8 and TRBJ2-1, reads EAGVTQSPTHLIKTRGQQATLRCSPISGHTSVYWYQQALGLGLQFLLWYDEGEERNRGNFPPRFSGRQFPNYSSELNVNALELEDSALYLCASSLALAGTDEQFFGPGTRLTVL.

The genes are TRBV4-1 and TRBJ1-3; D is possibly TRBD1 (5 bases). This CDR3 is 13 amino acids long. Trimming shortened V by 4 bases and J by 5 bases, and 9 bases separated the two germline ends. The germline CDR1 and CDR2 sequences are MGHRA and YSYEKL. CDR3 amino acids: CASSPGGRNTIYF. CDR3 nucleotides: TGCGCCAGCAGCCCGGGGGGGAGAAACACCATATATTTT.

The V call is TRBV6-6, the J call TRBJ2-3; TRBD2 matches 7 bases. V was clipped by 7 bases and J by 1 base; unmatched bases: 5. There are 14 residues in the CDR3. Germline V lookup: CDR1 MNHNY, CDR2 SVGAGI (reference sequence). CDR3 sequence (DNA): TGTGCCAGCACCGCAGGGAGGGGCACAGATACGCAGTATTTT. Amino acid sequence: CASTAGRGTDTQYF.